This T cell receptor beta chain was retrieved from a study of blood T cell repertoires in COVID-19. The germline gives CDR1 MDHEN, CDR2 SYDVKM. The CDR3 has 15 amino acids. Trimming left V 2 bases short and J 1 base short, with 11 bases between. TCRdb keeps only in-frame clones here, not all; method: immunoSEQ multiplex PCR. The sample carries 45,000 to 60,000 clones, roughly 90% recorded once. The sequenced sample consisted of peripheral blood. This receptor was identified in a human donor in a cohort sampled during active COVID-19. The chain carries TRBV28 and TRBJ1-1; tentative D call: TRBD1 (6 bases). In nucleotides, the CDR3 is TGTGCCAGCAGTTTACCCAGGGGTCAGAACACTGAAGCTTTCTTT. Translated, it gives CASSLPRGQNTEAFF.